The 20 T cell receptor beta chains reported below all come from one sample, sequenced in a study of beta chain features in type 1 diabetes. Investigators reverse transcribed all isolated RNA, so they sequenced expressed TCRB transcripts. The method was immunoSEQ multiplex PCR; TCRdb's version includes in-frame clones alone and lacks a portion of them. This table holds about 360,000 clones, roughly 13% found once. Sequencing input: naive CD4+ T cells from blood. The receptors were sampled from a man aged 18 to 35 in good health.

This clone was counted only a few times. J is TRBJ1-2 and V is TRBV6-5; a possible D gene is TRBD1 (5 bases). Germline assignment: CDR1 MNHEY and CDR2 SVGAGI. V lost 0 bases and J lost 8, with 7 bases in between. The CDR3 has 12 residues. The CDR3 here is CASSYSGVGYTF. The CDR3 region has the DNA TGTGCCAGCAGTTACTCAGGGGTCGGCTACACCTTC.

J is TRBJ2-3 and V is TRBV5-4; 9 bases match TRBD2. V trimming: 4 bases; J trimming: 2 bases; junction bases outside the gene matches: 8. The CDR3 runs 16 residues. The germline gives CDR1 SGHNT, CDR2 YYREEE (reference sequence). CDR3 sequence (DNA): TGTGCCAGCAGCGAACTGACTAGCGGACACACAGATACGCAGTATTTT. Residues: CASSELTSGHTDTQYF.

The V call is TRBV7-3, the J call TRBJ1-2; the D gene is possibly TRBD1 (5 bases). This CDR3 spans 14 amino acids. Between the trimmed V and J ends, which lost 5 bases and 4 bases, there was a span of 14 bases. Germline CDR1 is SGHTA and CDR2 is FQGTGA. The CDR3 DNA reads as TGTGCCAGCAGCCTCACAGGTGGGCGCTATGGCTACACCTTC. This codes for CASSLTGGRYGYTF.

There are a few counts of this clone. J is TRBJ2-1 and V is TRBV9; weak D call: TRBD2 (5 bases). The CDR3 consists of 14 residues. The germline V and J ends were trimmed by 3 bases and 0 bases, with 7 bases remaining between them. Germline assignment: CDR1 SGDLS and CDR2 YYNGEE. The CDR3 spells CASSAGDSYNEQFF. The CDR3 DNA reads TGTGCCAGCAGCGCCGGGGACTCCTACAATGAGCAGTTCTTC.

This chain links TRBV7-2 with TRBJ2-2; TRBD1 matches 7 bases. Germline lookup yields CDR1 SGHTA and CDR2 FQGNSA. The CDR3 has 15 residues. V dropped 6 bases and J dropped 5; count of bases not matched to a gene: 9. CDR3 protein: CASRRDSIFTGELFF. DNA for the CDR3: TGTGCCAGCAGAAGGGACAGCATCTTTACCGGGGAGCTGTTTTTT. The full variable domain, with the rest looked up from reference TRBV7-2 and TRBJ2-2, is GAGVSQSPSNKVTEKGKDVELRCDPISGHTALYWYRQSLGQGLEFLIYFQGNSAPDKSGLPSDRFSAERTGGSVSTLTIQRTQQEDSAVYLCASRRDSIFTGELFFGEGSRLTVL.

Only a few counts were recorded for this clone. The chain is built from TRBV28 and TRBJ2-3; the D gene is possibly TRBD2 (5 bases). This CDR3 comprises 13 residues. Trimming took off 7 bases at V and 3 bases at J, with 11 bases between the two ends. The germline CDR1 and CDR2 sequences are MDHEN and SYDVKM. CDR3 sequence reads: CASNGVSTDTQYF. Written as DNA, the CDR3 is TGTGCCAGCAACGGGGTGTCGACAGATACGCAGTATTTT.

A few counts support this clone. The rearrangement joins TRBV30 to TRBJ2-5, with 10 bases aligning to TRBD1. Germline loops: CDR1 GTSNPN, CDR2 SVGIG (reference sequence). This CDR3 is built from 18 residues. Unmatched junction bases numbered 11, after V lost 0 bases and J lost 1 base. The CDR3 nucleotides are TGTGCCTGGAGTGTAAGAGACAGGGGGCGTCTGTTCCAAGAGACCCAGTACTTC. This gives the protein CAWSVRDRGRLFQETQYF.

CDR3 in DNA: TGTGCCAGCAGTTCCCCTCAGGGACAGGGTCTGGACATTCAGTACTTC. Translation: CASSSPQGQGLDIQYF. V and J are TRBV28 and TRBJ2-4; 9 nucleotides agree with TRBD1. The CDR3 totals 16 residues. V trimming: 4 bases; J trimming: 8 bases; junction bases outside the gene matches: 12. The germline CDR1 and CDR2 sequences are MDHEN and SYDVKM.

This clone was seen a few times. This chain joins TRBV30 and TRBJ1-1; D gene ambiguous. Trimming removed 3 bases at V and 4 bases at J, with 12 bases between. The CDR3 is made up of 13 amino acids. Germline CDR1 is GTSNPN and CDR2 is SVGIG (reference sequence). CDR3 DNA: TGTGCCTGGAGCCCGGGTCCGGGCACTGAAGCTTTCTTT. Protein product: CAWSPGPGTEAFF.

V is TRBV19 and J is TRBJ2-4; 8 nucleotides match TRBD2. This CDR3 is 18 amino acids long. CDR1 is LNHDA and CDR2 is SQIVND in the germline V gene (reference sequence). Trimming removed 4 bases from V and 0 bases from J; junction bases left unmatched: 11. CDR3: CASSKLAGLDVAKNIQYF. The CDR3 DNA reads as TGTGCCAGTAGTAAGTTAGCGGGACTGGATGTAGCCAAAAACATTCAGTACTTC.

The chain recombines TRBV28 with TRBJ2-7, with TRBD1 matching over 8 bases. Per the germline V gene, CDR1 is MDHEN and CDR2 is SYDVKM. V lost 5 bases, J lost 5 bases, and 8 bases stayed unmatched. This CDR3 has 14 residues. CDR3 nucleotides: TGTGCCAGCAGTCTAGGGACAGGTTGGGACGAGCAGTACTTC. This gives the protein CASSLGTGWDEQYF. Using reference TRBV28 and TRBJ2-7 for the parts outside the CDR3, the full variable domain is DVKVTQSSRYLVKRTGEKVFLECVQDMDHENMFWYRQDPGLGLRLIYFSYDVKMKEKGDIPEGYSVSREKKERFSLILESASTNQTSMYLCASSLGTGWDEQYFGPGTRLTVT.

The sample holds a few counts of this clone. This sequence joins TRBV7-3 and TRBJ2-4, with TRBD2 matching 16 bases. After removal of 4 bases from V and 3 bases from J, the junction contained 18 bases not matched to a gene. The germline CDR1 and CDR2 sequences are SGHTA and FQGTGA. This CDR3 has 22 amino acids. Here the CDR3 reads CASSCDPGLAGGLAWDKNIQYF. The CDR3 DNA follows: TGTGCCAGCAGCTGTGATCCGGGACTAGCGGGGGGGCTAGCCTGGGACAAAAACATTCAGTACTTC.

This chain links TRBV10-3 with TRBJ2-5, with 11 bases that match TRBD2. CDR3 length: 15 amino acids. V was pared by 4 bases and J by 4 bases, with 5 bases of the junction left unmatched. CDR1 is ENHRY, CDR2 SYGVKD, per germline. CDR3 coding DNA: TGTGCCATCAGTGGTGTTGGGACTAGCGGAGAGACCCAGTACTTC. It yields the protein CAISGVGTSGETQYF.

This clone was observed a handful of times. The V and J genes are TRBV28 and TRBJ2-7; D ambiguous. V shed 6 bases and J shed 6 bases, with 9 bases lying between them. Germline V gene data show CDR1 as MDHEN and CDR2 as SYDVKM. The CDR3 has 11 residues. CDR3 nucleotides: TGTGCCAGCAGCCCCACTGTCGAGCAGTACTTC. It specifies CASSPTVEQYF. Filled out from reference TRBV28 and TRBJ2-7, the complete variable domain reads DVKVTQSSRYLVKRTGEKVFLECVQDMDHENMFWYRQDPGLGLRLIYFSYDVKMKEKGDIPEGYSVSREKKERFSLILESASTNQTSMYLCASSPTVEQYFGPGTRLTVT.

This clone came up a few times. This sequence joins TRBV5-1 and TRBJ2-5; perhaps TRBD1 as D (6 bases). The CDR3 totals 15 residues. Germline values: CDR1 SGHRS, CDR2 YFSETQ. V gave up 1 base and J gave up 3 bases, with 13 bases separating them. The CDR3 DNA sequence: TGCGCCAGCAGCTTGACTGGGGCAGGGGAAGAGACCCAGTACTTC. This translates into CASSLTGAGEETQYF.

A remark on this clone: The sample contains more than one DNA sequence encoding this CDR3. The V call is TRBV28, the J call TRBJ1-1; D uncertain. Germline assignment: CDR1 MDHEN and CDR2 SYDVKM. Trimming shortened V by 4 bases and J by 1 base, and 4 bases separated the two germline ends. The CDR3 spans 12 residues. CDR3 sequence reads: CASSSGNTEAFF. Written as DNA, the CDR3 is TGTGCCAGCAGTTCGGGGAACACTGAAGCTTTCTTT.

This clone has more than one count but fewer than ten. The chain has TRBV7-8 and TRBJ2-7, with 9 bases identical to TRBD2. Germline-derived CDR1 and CDR2 are SGHVS and FQNEAQ. V lost 0 bases, J lost 2 bases, and 8 bases stayed unmatched. The CDR3 is 17 residues long. The CDR3 sequence is CASSLATGAGGAYEQYF. In DNA, the CDR3 is TGTGCCAGCAGCTTAGCTACGGGAGCGGGAGGCGCCTACGAGCAGTACTTC.

This clone occurred a few times. This chain joins TRBV27 and TRBJ2-7; TRBD2 aligns across 8 bases. V shed 3 bases, J shed 5 bases, and the junction held 6 bases outside the gene matches. The length of the CDR3 is 14 residues. Per the germline V gene, CDR1 is MNHEY and CDR2 is SMNVEV (reference sequence). CDR3 in amino acids: CASSFSSGRNEQYF. The CDR3, as DNA: TGTGCCAGCAGTTTTTCGAGCGGGAGAAACGAGCAGTACTTC.

The V gene is TRBV7-9, the J gene TRBJ1-4; possibly TRBD1 for D (6 bases). Looked up from germline, CDR1 is SEHNR and CDR2 is FQNEAQ (reference sequence). V lost 1 base to trimming and J lost 7 bases, with 13 bases between them. There are 15 residues in the CDR3. The CDR3, as DNA: TGTGCCAGCAGCTTAGATGCAGGGGCGGGTGAAAAACTGTTTTTT. It specifies CASSLDAGAGEKLFF.

This clone was picked up a small number of times. The J gene is TRBJ1-2, the V gene TRBV25-1; no firm D call. Germline assignment: CDR1 MGHDK and CDR2 SYGVNS. The CDR3 spans 14 residues. Trimming stripped 5 bases from V and 8 bases from J, with 18 bases between. The DNA of the CDR3 is TGTGCCAGCAGTAGCATAAGTACAACTAGAGGCTACACCTTC. Translation gives CASSSISTTRGYTF.